The 23 T cell receptor beta chains below were found in one sample sequenced in a study of blood T cell repertoires in COVID-19. TCRdb's table, derived via immunoSEQ multiplex PCR, lists solely in-frame clones and lacks some. The top ten clones hold 7% to 9% of a sample with fewer than 25,000 clones, around 90% of them seen once. Sequenced input: peripheral blood. Every receptor here comes from a human donor in a cohort sampled during active COVID-19.

This sequence joins TRBV3-1 (or the pseudogene TRBV3-2) and TRBJ2-2, with D possibly matching TRBD2 (5 bases). Germline assignment: CDR1 LGHDT and CDR2 YNNKEL (reference sequence). Trimming removed 0 bases at V and 2 bases at J, with 10 bases between. This CDR3 contains 16 residues. Here the CDR3 DNA reads TGTGCCAGCAGCCAAGAGGAAGGACTCAACACCGGGGAGCTGTTTTTT. It is translated as CASSQEEGLNTGELFF.

The rearrangement joins TRBV27 to TRBJ2-1, with D possibly matching TRBD1 (5 bases). There are 15 residues in the CDR3. Germline-derived CDR1 and CDR2 are MNHEY and SMNVEV (reference sequence). The V and J ends lost 3 bases and 1 base respectively, with 10 bases between them. The CDR3 DNA reads TGTGCCAGCAGTTTCGGCAGGGAATCCTACAATGAGCAGTTCTTC. Its translation is CASSFGRESYNEQFF.

This sequence joins TRBV3-1 (or the pseudogene TRBV3-2) and TRBJ2-1; TRBD1 aligns across 7 bases. Per the germline V gene, CDR1 is LGHDT and CDR2 is YNNKEL (reference sequence). Losses at the gene ends were 2 bases for V and 9 bases for J; bases not matched to a gene: 10. The CDR3 spans 15 residues. The CDR3, as DNA: TGTGCCAGCAGCCAAAAGGGGGCAGGCAGGGCTGAGCAGTTCTTC. Translating gives CASSQKGAGRAEQFF.

Note on this clone: Other DNA sequences in the sample encode the same CDR3. In nucleotides, the CDR3 is TGCAGTGCTAGGTCGGGTCACGAGCAGTACTTC. Protein: CSARSGHEQYF. The chain uses TRBV20-1 and TRBJ2-7; D gene uncertain. CDR3 size: 11 residues. V was cut by 3 bases and J by 5 bases, with 8 bases left in between. CDR1 is DFQATT, CDR2 SNEGSKA, per germline (reference sequence).

The V gene is TRBV7-3, the J gene TRBJ2-1; 10 bases map to TRBD2. This CDR3 has 19 amino acids. The junction had 16 bases not matched to a gene; V was cut back by 1 base and J by 7 bases. The germline CDR1 and CDR2 sequences are SGHTA and FQGTGA. The CDR3 bases are TGTGCCAGCAGCTTAATAGGTCGTCTAGCGGGAGCAAGGAGTAATGAGCAGTTCTTC. Amino acids: CASSLIGRLAGARSNEQFF.

The J gene is TRBJ1-5, the V gene TRBV19, with D possibly matching TRBD1 (5 bases). Germline V lookup: CDR1 LNHDA, CDR2 SQIVND (reference sequence). The V and J ends lost 3 bases and 0 bases respectively, with 12 bases between them. The CDR3 sequence is 16 residues long. In DNA form, the CDR3 reads TGTGCCAGTAGTATCCCCGGACATAATAGCAATCAGCCCCAGCATTTT. It specifies CASSIPGHNSNQPQHF.

This chain links TRBV10-2 with TRBJ2-3; 14 bases agree with TRBD2. The junction had 6 bases not matched to a gene; V was cut back by 0 bases and J by 4 bases. The germline V gene encodes CDR1 WSHSY and CDR2 SAAADI. The length of the CDR3 is 18 residues. CDR3 region: CASSESGTSGSFSDTQYF. CDR3 nucleotides: TGCGCCAGCAGTGAGTCGGGGACTAGCGGGAGTTTCTCAGATACGCAGTATTTT.

The chain's CDR3 is CASSQELGLSGELFF. The CDR3 DNA reads as TGTGCCAGCAGCCAAGAACTTGGGCTTTCCGGGGAGCTGTTTTTT. The chain uses TRBV14 and TRBJ2-2; no definite D call. CDR1 and CDR2 (germline): SGHDN, FVKESK. The V end was cut by 0 bases, the J end by 6 bases, with 11 bases between. The CDR3 is 15 residues long.

The V call is TRBV29-1, the J call TRBJ2-5, with TRBD1 identical over 8 bases. This CDR3 comprises 12 residues. Germline assignment: CDR1 SQVTM and CDR2 ANQGSEA. Trimming cost V 4 bases and J 5 bases; bases outside gene matches: 3. The CDR3 region has the DNA TGCAGCGTTGCGACAGGGGCGGAGACCCAGTACTTC. This sequence encodes CSVATGAETQYF.

This clone appeared once. This chain joins TRBV6-5 and TRBJ2-7; TRBD1 agrees at 9 bases. V trimming: 6 bases; J trimming: 7 bases; junction bases outside the gene matches: 10. There are 14 residues in the CDR3. Germline lookup yields CDR1 MNHEY and CDR2 SVGAGI. The CDR3 DNA follows: TGTGCCAGCAGGGGACAGGGAAGTTTGCGGGAGCAGTACTTC. Translated, it gives CASRGQGSLREQYF.

The chain employs TRBV6-1 and TRBJ2-2, with TRBD1 identical over 8 bases. CDR3 length: 15 amino acids. The junction had 5 bases not matched to a gene; V was cut back by 1 base and J by 7 bases. The germline V gene encodes CDR1 MNHNS and CDR2 SASEGT. CDR3 DNA sequence: TGTGCCAGCAGTGAAGGGACAGGGCATAGCGGGGAGCTGTTTTTT. Translating it yields CASSEGTGHSGELFF.

The V and J genes are TRBV6-5 and TRBJ2-7; TRBD1 agrees at 9 bases. The CDR3 spans 14 residues. The V segment lost 7 bases and the J segment 5 bases; nucleotides outside the gene matches: 9. In germline, CDR1 is MNHEY, CDR2 SVGAGI. DNA of the CDR3: TGTGCCAGCACCGACGGGGACAGGGCCCACGAGCAGTACTTC. This gives the protein CASTDGDRAHEQYF.

This clone was seen only once. The CDR3 here is CSVEFRAGGEQYF. The DNA for the CDR3 is TGCAGCGTTGAATTCCGCGCGGGAGGCGAGCAGTACTTC. The rearrangement links TRBV29-1 to TRBJ2-7; 8 positions match TRBD2. The ends lost 2 bases at V and 6 bases at J; junction bases unmatched: 6. CDR1 SQVTM and CDR2 ANQGSEA come from the germline V gene. The CDR3 is 13 residues long.

The chain recombines TRBV2 with TRBJ1-2; D not certain. Trimming shortened V by 5 bases and J by 3 bases, and 19 bases separated the two germline ends. This CDR3 region has 16 residues. CDR1 is SNHLY, CDR2 FYNNEI, per germline. The CDR3 protein is CASSSIGRDYHYGYTF. Here the CDR3 DNA reads TGTGCCAGCAGTTCAATCGGACGGGATTATCACTATGGCTACACCTTC.

The chain combines TRBV5-4 with TRBJ2-4, with D unclear. V lost 0 bases and J lost 14, with 15 bases in between. The CDR3 has 13 amino acids. CDR1 SGHNT and CDR2 YYREEE come from the germline V gene (reference sequence). This CDR3 reads CASSLDWSGSEYF. CDR3 nucleotides: TGTGCCAGCAGCTTGGATTGGTCAGGAAGTGAGTACTTC.

The chain uses TRBV28 and TRBJ2-7; 10 nucleotides align to TRBD2. With 7 bases clipped from V and 3 bases from J, the junction kept 12 bases outside the gene matches. The germline CDR1 and CDR2 sequences are MDHEN and SYDVKM. This CDR3 is 16 amino acids long. CDR3 protein: CASTELETSGYYEQYF. CDR3 in DNA: TGTGCCAGCACCGAACTTGAGACTAGCGGGTACTACGAGCAGTACTTC.

The V gene is TRBV7-2, the J gene TRBJ1-3; D gene ambiguous. The germline V gene encodes CDR1 SGHTA and CDR2 FQGNSA. V lost 1 base and J 9 bases, leaving 7 bases between the germline ends. This CDR3 contains 12 residues. The DNA for the CDR3 is TGTGCCAGCAGCTTAGGCGAGAGCACCATATATTTT. It is translated as CASSLGESTIYF.

The rearrangement links TRBV29-1 to TRBJ1-2; 7 nucleotides agree with TRBD1. Trimming at V came to 4 bases and at J to 4 bases, leaving 3 bases not matched to a gene. The CDR3 consists of 12 residues. Germline V gives CDR1 SQVTM, CDR2 ANQGSEA. The CDR3 DNA reads as TGCAGCGTTGCCGGGGACAGCTATGGCTACACCTTC. Its translation is CSVAGDSYGYTF.

This clone was recorded a few times. This chain links TRBV7-9 with TRBJ1-5, with D possibly matching TRBD1 (5 bases). Germline CDR1 reads SEHNR; CDR2 reads FQNEAQ (reference sequence). V was cut by 1 base and J by 4 bases, with 8 bases left in between. The CDR3 is made up of 14 amino acids. CDR3 nucleotides: TGTGCCAGCAGCTTAGGACAGCAAAATCAGCCCCAGCATTTT. Protein: CASSLGQQNQPQHF. Using reference TRBV7-9 and TRBJ1-5 for the parts outside the CDR3, the full variable domain is DTGVSQNPRHKITKRGQNVTFRCDPISEHNRLYWYRQTLGQGPEFLTYFQNEAQLEKSRLLSDRFSAERPKGSFSTLEIQRTEQGDSAMYLCASSLGQQNQPQHFGDGTRLSIL.

The chain has TRBV19 and TRBJ1-5; the match to TRBD1 covers 7 bases. The ends lost 3 bases at V and 1 base at J; junction bases unmatched: 6. CDR1 LNHDA and CDR2 SQIVND come from the germline V gene (reference sequence). This CDR3 region has 16 residues. CDR3 sequence (DNA): TGTGCCAGTAGTATCCCAGGGGGGTTGAGCAATCAGCCCCAGCATTTT. Amino acids: CASSIPGGLSNQPQHF. The full variable domain, its missing parts supplied by reference TRBV19 and TRBJ1-5, is DGGITQSPKYLFRKEGQNVTLSCEQNLNHDAMYWYRQDPGQGLRLIYYSQIVNDFQKGDIAEGYSVSREKKESFPLTVTSAQKNPTAFYLCASSIPGGLSNQPQHFGDGTRLSIL.

The V call is TRBV27, the J call TRBJ2-1; TRBD2 aligns across 8 bases. The trim removed 3 bases at V and 0 bases at J, leaving 7 bases unmatched. The CDR3 has 17 amino acids. Germline lookup yields CDR1 MNHEY and CDR2 SMNVEV (reference sequence). For the CDR3, the DNA is TGTGCCAGCAGTTTCGGGGGGGCACTGGGCTCCTACAATGAGCAGTTCTTC. This codes for CASSFGGALGSYNEQFF.

The chain couples TRBV14 to TRBJ2-1; a possible D gene is TRBD2 (6 bases). Germline V gene lookup returns CDR1 SGHDN and CDR2 FVKESK. This CDR3 comprises 16 residues. V shed 1 base and J shed 2 bases, with 12 bases lying between them. The CDR3 DNA reads as TGTGCCAGCAGCCAAGTCGGTAGCGGCCCCTACAATGAGCAGTTCTTC. Amino acids: CASSQVGSGPYNEQFF.

The chain joins TRBV6-2 or TRBV6-3 to TRBJ2-7; weak D call: TRBD1 (6 bases). The V gene's germline CDR1 is MNHEY and CDR2 SVGEGT. The CDR3 consists of 13 residues. V gave up 2 bases and J gave up 3 bases, with 8 bases separating them. CDR3: CASSYNRVYEQYF. The CDR3 coding sequence is TGTGCCAGCAGTTACAACAGGGTCTACGAGCAGTACTTC.